Following are 15 T cell receptor beta chains from one sample sequenced in a study of cytomegalovirus exposure and HLA in healthy donors. Primers for the PCR totalled 60 Vbeta and 13 Jbeta. Here immunoSEQ multiplex PCR was the method, and the copy in TCRdb shows in-frame clones only, minus some. The sample yields about 140,000 clones, approximately 84% seen once. The sequenced material came from PBMCs. These receptors came from a woman in her thirties or forties in good health and CMV-seronegative.

The chain carries TRBV15 and TRBJ2-1; TRBD2 matches 10 bases. Germline loops: CDR1 LNHNV, CDR2 YYDKDF (reference sequence). With 2 bases clipped from V and 4 bases from J, the junction kept 5 bases outside the gene matches. The CDR3 loop spans 16 amino acids. The DNA of the CDR3 is TGTGCCACCAGCAGAAGTAAGCGGGAGGGGTACAATGAGCAGTTCTTC. It specifies CATSRSKREGYNEQFF.

The chain couples TRBV29-1 to TRBJ2-7; D is possibly TRBD2 (6 bases). Germline CDR1 reads SQVTM; CDR2 reads ANQGSEA. V shed 0 bases and J shed 1 base, with 13 bases lying between them. The CDR3 contains 15 residues. The CDR3 DNA follows: TGCAGCGTTGAAGATCCGGGACTTGGTTCCTACGAGCAGTACTTC. This translates into CSVEDPGLGSYEQYF.

V usage is TRBV11-1 and J usage is TRBJ1-2; a weak D match, TRBD1 (6 bases). Germline V gene sequence: CDR1 SGHAT, CDR2 FQDESV (reference sequence). The CDR3 covers 16 residues. The V gene lost 0 bases and the J gene lost 1 base, with 12 bases spanning the gap. CDR3 sequence: CASSLAGTRSNYGYTF. The CDR3 nucleotides read TGTGCCAGCAGCTTAGCGGGGACACGGAGTAACTATGGCTACACCTTC.

The rearrangement uses TRBV6-1 and TRBJ2-7; D is undetermined. Looked up from germline, CDR1 is MNHNS and CDR2 is SASEGT. This CDR3 contains 16 residues. The V and J ends lost 3 bases and 0 bases respectively, with 15 bases between them. The CDR3 DNA sequence: TGTGCCAGCAGTGACAACCAGAACCATATCTCCTACGAGCAGTACTTC. This gives the protein CASSDNQNHISYEQYF.

The chain combines TRBV4-3 with TRBJ2-7, with D possibly matching TRBD1 (6 bases). The germline V gene encodes CDR1 LGHNA and CDR2 YSLEER. There are 13 residues in the CDR3. V dropped 1 base and J dropped 5 bases, with 9 bases sitting between them. The CDR3 here is CASSQVAGDEQYF. CDR3 nucleotides: TGCGCCAGCAGCCAAGTGGCAGGGGACGAGCAGTACTTC.

The genes are TRBV14 and TRBJ2-5, with TRBD1 matching over 9 bases. The length of the CDR3 is 14 residues. The V and J ends lost 2 bases and 5 bases, in that order; junction bases with no gene match: 3. The V gene's germline CDR1 is SGHDN and CDR2 FVKESK. DNA of the CDR3: TGTGCCAGCAGCCAAACAGGGGGCGTTGAGACCCAGTACTTC. Encoded protein: CASSQTGGVETQYF. Drawing the rest from reference TRBV14 and TRBJ2-5, the complete variable domain is EAGVTQFPSHSVIEKGQTVTLRCDPISGHDNLYWYRRVMGKEIKFLLHFVKESKQDESGMPNNRFLAERTGGTYSTLKVQPAELEDSGVYFCASSQTGGVETQYFGPGTRLLVL.

This clone showed up just a few times. J is TRBJ2-3 and V is TRBV5-1; possibly TRBD1 for D (6 bases). The V end lost 9 bases, the J end lost 6 bases, and 17 bases lay between the germline ends. CDR3 size: 13 residues. Germline V CDR1 and CDR2: SGHRS, YFSETQ. CDR3 protein: CATGIGGVDTQYF. In nucleotides, the CDR3 is TGCGCCACCGGGATTGGGGGCGTGGATACGCAGTATTTT.

The rearrangement joins TRBV2 to TRBJ1-2; D is ambiguous. CDR3 length equals 12 residues. Germline V gives CDR1 SNHLY, CDR2 FYNNEI. V was pared by 3 bases and J by 10 bases, with 12 bases between. CDR3 nucleotide sequence: TGTGCCAGCAGTGACGACGCGAGGGTCTACACCTTC. Its protein product is CASSDDARVYTF.

This clone was seen just once. The chain uses TRBV28 and TRBJ1-5; 7 nucleotides align to TRBD1. Trimming at V came to 8 bases and at J to 4 bases, leaving 2 bases not matched to a gene. The CDR3 spans 12 residues. The germline V gene has CDR1 MDHEN and CDR2 SYDVKM. The CDR3 protein is CASQTGNQPQHF. The CDR3 bases are TGTGCCAGCCAGACAGGGAATCAGCCCCAGCATTTT.

The rearrangement uses TRBV27 and TRBJ2-1, with 9 bases aligning to TRBD2. The trim removed 3 bases at V and 2 bases at J, leaving 5 bases unmatched. Germline V CDR1 and CDR2: MNHEY, SMNVEV (reference sequence). The CDR3 consists of 16 residues. Here the CDR3 reads CASSFSSGIAYNEQFF. Here the CDR3 DNA reads TGTGCCAGCAGTTTCTCTAGCGGGATCGCCTACAATGAGCAGTTCTTC.

This chain uses TRBV6-1 with TRBJ1-2; TRBD1 matches at 7 bases. The germline V gene has CDR1 MNHNS and CDR2 SASEGT. Trimming at V came to 2 bases and at J to 0 bases, leaving 3 bases not matched to a gene. The CDR3 is made up of 15 amino acids. Here the CDR3 DNA reads TGTGCCAGCAGTGAATTCGGACAGGCTAACTATGGCTACACCTTC. Translated: CASSEFGQANYGYTF.

In nucleotides, the CDR3 is TGTGCCAGCCGAGGGGGCGCGGCAGGGCCACTCTATGGCTACACCTTC. Translating gives CASRGGAAGPLYGYTF. The chain couples TRBV19 to TRBJ1-2; 7 nucleotides match TRBD1. Germline lookup yields CDR1 LNHDA and CDR2 SQIVND (reference sequence). The ends lost 9 bases at V and 4 bases at J; junction bases unmatched: 17. The CDR3 is made up of 16 amino acids.

This rearrangement joins TRBV28 to TRBJ2-3; 9 nucleotides align to TRBD1. The germline gives CDR1 MDHEN, CDR2 SYDVKM. CDR3 length equals 15 residues. The junction had 10 bases not matched to a gene; V was cut back by 5 bases and J by 7 bases. Here the CDR3 DNA reads TGTGCCAGCAGTCCTACCGGGACAGGGTCTAATACGCAGTATTTT. Translation gives CASSPTGTGSNTQYF. Drawing the rest from reference TRBV28 and TRBJ2-3, the complete variable domain is DVKVTQSSRYLVKRTGEKVFLECVQDMDHENMFWYRQDPGLGLRLIYFSYDVKMKEKGDIPEGYSVSREKKERFSLILESASTNQTSMYLCASSPTGTGSNTQYFGPGTRLTVL.

This clone has a handful of counts. The chain's CDR3 is CASSGRRDTGELFF. In DNA, the CDR3 is TGTGCCAGCAGCGGGAGGAGGGACACCGGGGAGCTGTTTTTT. This chain connects TRBV7-2 to TRBJ2-2; D might be TRBD2 (6 bases). Germline loops: CDR1 SGHTA, CDR2 FQGNSA. CDR3 size: 14 residues. V was pared by 5 bases and J by 3 bases, with 10 bases between.

In its sample, this clone was seen a few times. This sequence joins TRBV7-2 and TRBJ1-6; D unclear. Trimming cost V 8 bases and J 3 bases, with 11 bases left between them. The CDR3 is made up of 14 amino acids. CDR1 is SGHTA, CDR2 FQGNSA, per germline. CDR3 DNA sequence: TGTGCCAGCGCGTCACGGGGCTATAATTCACCCCTCCACTTT. Protein: CASASRGYNSPLHF.